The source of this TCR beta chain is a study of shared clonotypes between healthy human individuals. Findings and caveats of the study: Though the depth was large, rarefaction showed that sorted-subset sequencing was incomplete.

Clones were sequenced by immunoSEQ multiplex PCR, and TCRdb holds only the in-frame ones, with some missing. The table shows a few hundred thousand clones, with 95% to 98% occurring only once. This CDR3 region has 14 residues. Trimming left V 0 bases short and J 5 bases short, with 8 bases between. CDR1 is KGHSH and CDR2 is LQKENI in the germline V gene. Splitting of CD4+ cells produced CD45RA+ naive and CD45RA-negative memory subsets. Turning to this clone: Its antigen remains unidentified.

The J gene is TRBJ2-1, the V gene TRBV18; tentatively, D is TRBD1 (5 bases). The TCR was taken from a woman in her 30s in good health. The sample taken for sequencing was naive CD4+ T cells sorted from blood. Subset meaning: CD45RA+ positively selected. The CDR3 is CASSPPAGNNEQFF. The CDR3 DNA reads TGTGCCAGCTCACCACCGGCAGGGAACAATGAGCAGTTCTTC.